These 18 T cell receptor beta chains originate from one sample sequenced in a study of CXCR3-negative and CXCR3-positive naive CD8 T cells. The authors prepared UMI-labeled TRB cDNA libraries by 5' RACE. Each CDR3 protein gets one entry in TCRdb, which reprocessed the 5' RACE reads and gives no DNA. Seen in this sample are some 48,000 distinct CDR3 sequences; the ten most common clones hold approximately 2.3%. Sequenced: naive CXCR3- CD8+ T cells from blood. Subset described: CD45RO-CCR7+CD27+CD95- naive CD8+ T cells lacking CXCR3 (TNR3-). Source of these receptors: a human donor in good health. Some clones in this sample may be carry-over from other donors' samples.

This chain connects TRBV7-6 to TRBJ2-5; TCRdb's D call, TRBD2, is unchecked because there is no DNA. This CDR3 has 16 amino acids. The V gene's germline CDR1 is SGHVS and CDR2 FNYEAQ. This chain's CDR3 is CASSFVKAKGGETQYF.

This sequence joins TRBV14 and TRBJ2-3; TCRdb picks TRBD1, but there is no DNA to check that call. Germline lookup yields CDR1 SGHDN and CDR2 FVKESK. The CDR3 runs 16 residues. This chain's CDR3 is CASSQSGLPPTDTQYF.

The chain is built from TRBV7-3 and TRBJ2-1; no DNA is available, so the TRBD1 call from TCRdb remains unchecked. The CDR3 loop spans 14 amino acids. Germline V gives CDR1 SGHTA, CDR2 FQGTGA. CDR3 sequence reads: CASSLAGADNEQFF.

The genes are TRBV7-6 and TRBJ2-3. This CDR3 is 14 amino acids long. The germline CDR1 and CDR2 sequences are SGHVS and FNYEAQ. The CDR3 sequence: CASSLEAGTDTQYF.

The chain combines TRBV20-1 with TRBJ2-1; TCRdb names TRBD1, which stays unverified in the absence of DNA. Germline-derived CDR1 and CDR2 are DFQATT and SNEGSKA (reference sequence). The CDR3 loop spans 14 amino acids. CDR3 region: CSASGTSSYNEQFF.

This chain's CDR3 is CASSLVNGDTQYF. The chain combines TRBV7-8 with TRBJ2-3. The CDR3 loop spans 13 amino acids. Germline V gene lookup returns CDR1 SGHVS and CDR2 FQNEAQ.

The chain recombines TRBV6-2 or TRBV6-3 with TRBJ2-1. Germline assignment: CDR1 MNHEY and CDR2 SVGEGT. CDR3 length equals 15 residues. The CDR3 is CASSYSRSSYNEQFF.

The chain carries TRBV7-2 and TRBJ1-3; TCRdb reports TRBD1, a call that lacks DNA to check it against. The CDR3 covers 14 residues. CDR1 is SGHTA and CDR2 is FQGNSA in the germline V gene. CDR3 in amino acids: CASSLQGTGNTIYF.

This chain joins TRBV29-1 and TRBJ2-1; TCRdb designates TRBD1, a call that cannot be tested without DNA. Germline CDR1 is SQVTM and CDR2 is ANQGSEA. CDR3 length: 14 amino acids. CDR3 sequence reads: CSVETGRERNEQFF.

This chain's CDR3 is CSAKQGDGYTF. The J gene is TRBJ1-2, the V gene TRBV20-1; checking the TCRdb D call of TRBD1 is not possible without DNA. Germline V CDR1 and CDR2: DFQATT, SNEGSKA (reference sequence). The CDR3 sequence is 11 residues long.

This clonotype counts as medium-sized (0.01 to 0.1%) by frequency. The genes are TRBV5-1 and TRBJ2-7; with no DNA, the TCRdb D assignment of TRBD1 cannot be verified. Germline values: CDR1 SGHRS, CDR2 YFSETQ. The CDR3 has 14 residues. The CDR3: CASSLRTDRYEQYF.

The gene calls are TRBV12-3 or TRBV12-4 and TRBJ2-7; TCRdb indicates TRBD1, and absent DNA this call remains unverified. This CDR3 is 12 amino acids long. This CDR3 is CASTQGPNEQYF.

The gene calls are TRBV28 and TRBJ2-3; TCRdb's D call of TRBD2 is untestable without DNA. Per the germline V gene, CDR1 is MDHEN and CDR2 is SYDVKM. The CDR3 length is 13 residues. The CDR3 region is CASSPVTSGEEYF.

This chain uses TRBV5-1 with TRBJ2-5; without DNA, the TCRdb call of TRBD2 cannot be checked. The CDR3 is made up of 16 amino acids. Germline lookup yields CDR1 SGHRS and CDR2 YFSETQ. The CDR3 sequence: CASSLVPGLAGATQYF.

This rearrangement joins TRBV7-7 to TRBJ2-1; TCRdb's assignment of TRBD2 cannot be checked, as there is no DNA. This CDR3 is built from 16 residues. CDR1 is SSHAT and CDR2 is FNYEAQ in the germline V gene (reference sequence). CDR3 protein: CASSLDSGWGANEQFF. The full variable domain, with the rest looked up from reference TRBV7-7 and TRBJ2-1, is GAGVSQSPRYKVTKRGQDVTLRCDPISSHATLYWYQQALGQGPEFLTYFNYEAQPDKSGLPSDRFSAERPEGSISTLTIQRTEQRDSAMYRCASSLDSGWGANEQFFGPGTRLTVL.

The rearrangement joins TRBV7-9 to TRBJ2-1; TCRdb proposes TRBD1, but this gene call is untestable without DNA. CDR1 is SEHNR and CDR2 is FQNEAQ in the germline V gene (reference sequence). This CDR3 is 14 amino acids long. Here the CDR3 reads CASSSGTGKNEQFF.

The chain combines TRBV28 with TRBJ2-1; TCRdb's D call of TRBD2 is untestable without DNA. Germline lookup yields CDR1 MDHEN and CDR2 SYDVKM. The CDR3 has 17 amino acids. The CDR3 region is CASSSPRGLSSYNEQFF.

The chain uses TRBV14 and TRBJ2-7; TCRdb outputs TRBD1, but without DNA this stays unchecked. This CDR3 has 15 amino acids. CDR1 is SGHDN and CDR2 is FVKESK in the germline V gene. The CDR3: CASSQALETIDEQYF.